This entry lists 8 T cell receptor beta chains sequenced from one sample in a study of cytomegalovirus exposure and HLA in healthy donors (TCRdb year 2017). Preparation of the library involved the immunoSEQ multiplex PCR assay. For the multiplex PCR, a mixture combining 60 forward primers for TCR Vbeta segments and 13 reverse primers for TCR Jbeta segments was used. TCRdb stores this immuneACCESS table with in-frame sequences only. Part of the clones is absent; in the studies checked, under half of the shortfall reflects unresolved V genes, and no reason is known for the rest. The sample records 150,000 to 200,000 clones, about 74% of which are singletons. The top ten clonotypes cover approximately 2.8% of the sample. Sequencing was done on a sample of PBMCs. These receptors all come from a male donor in good health and CMV-seronegative.

The gene calls are TRBV13 and TRBJ2-2; a weak D match, TRBD1 (5 bases). V was clipped by 5 bases and J by 1 base, with 11 bases between them. The CDR3 is 15 amino acids. Germline loops: CDR1 PRHDT, CDR2 FYEKMQ (reference sequence). CDR3: CASSPRTRNTGELFF. The CDR3 nucleotides read TGTGCCAGCAGCCCCCGGACAAGGAACACCGGGGAGCTGTTTTTT.

Only one count was recorded for this clone. The chain is built from TRBV29-1 and TRBJ2-2; D is uncertain. CDR1 and CDR2 from the germline V gene are SQVTM and ANQGSEA. Deletions cut 7 bases from V and 6 bases from J, with 12 bases between. The CDR3 contains 12 residues. The CDR3 DNA sequence: TGCAGCGGCCAACAGAAGTCCGGGGAGCTGTTTTTT. Protein sequence: CSGQQKSGELFF.

The chain has TRBV5-8 and TRBJ1-1; perhaps TRBD1 as D (5 bases). The germline CDR1 and CDR2 sequences are SGHTS and YDEGEE. Trimming pared 3 bases from V and 3 bases from J, leaving 12 bases between. There are 14 residues in the CDR3. The CDR3 loop reads CASSSRRGYTEAFF. The CDR3 DNA follows: TGTGCCAGCAGCTCAAGGCGGGGCTACACTGAAGCTTTCTTT.

This clone was detected only a few times. This chain uses TRBV28 with TRBJ2-2, with 8 bases matching TRBD1. V gave up 1 base and J gave up 0 bases; unmatched junction bases: 7. Looked up from germline, CDR1 is MDHEN and CDR2 is SYDVKM. This CDR3 spans 18 amino acids. CDR3 DNA: TGTGCCAGCAGTTTATTTGGCTGGGACAGGACGAACACCGGGGAGCTGTTTTTT. Translated: CASSLFGWDRTNTGELFF.

The gene calls are TRBV6-5 and TRBJ1-4; TRBD1 matches at 8 bases. This CDR3 contains 15 residues. V trimming: 0 bases; J trimming: 7 bases; junction bases outside the gene matches: 4. The germline V gene has CDR1 MNHEY and CDR2 SVGAGI. As DNA, the CDR3 is TGTGCCAGCAGTTACTCACCAGGGGGCGTTGAAAAACTGTTTTTT. Amino acid sequence: CASSYSPGGVEKLFF.

This chain connects TRBV5-1 to TRBJ2-7; TRBD2 matches at 10 bases. This CDR3 spans 14 amino acids. CDR1 is SGHRS, CDR2 YFSETQ, per germline. V gave up 3 bases and J gave up 6 bases; unmatched junction bases: 6. In DNA, the CDR3 is TGCGCCAGCAGCTCCGGGACTAGCGCTTCCGAGCAGTACTTC. Its protein product is CASSSGTSASEQYF.

The gene calls are TRBV28 and TRBJ1-2, with 7 bases matching TRBD1. CDR1 MDHEN and CDR2 SYDVKM come from the germline V gene. This CDR3 contains 13 residues. Unmatched junction bases numbered 7, after V lost 8 bases and J lost 4 bases. CDR3 protein: CASLPGTVYGYTF. In DNA, the CDR3 is TGTGCCAGCCTACCCGGGACAGTCTATGGCTACACCTTC.

This chain uses TRBV2 with TRBJ1-3, with TRBD1 matching 8 bases. This CDR3 has 15 residues. Per the germline V gene, CDR1 is SNHLY and CDR2 is FYNNEI. Trimming took 5 bases from V and 4 from J; bases not matched to a gene: 7. The CDR3 bases are TGTGCCAGCAGTCCTCAGGGGGCTCGGGGAAACACCATATATTTT. Its translation is CASSPQGARGNTIYF. Variable domain in full (rest from reference TRBV2 and TRBJ1-3): EPEVTQTPSHQVTQMGQEVILRCVPISNHLYFYWYRQILGQKVEFLVSFYNNEISEKSEIFDDQFSVERPDGSNFTLKIRSTKLEDSAMYFCASSPQGARGNTIYFGEGSWLTVV.